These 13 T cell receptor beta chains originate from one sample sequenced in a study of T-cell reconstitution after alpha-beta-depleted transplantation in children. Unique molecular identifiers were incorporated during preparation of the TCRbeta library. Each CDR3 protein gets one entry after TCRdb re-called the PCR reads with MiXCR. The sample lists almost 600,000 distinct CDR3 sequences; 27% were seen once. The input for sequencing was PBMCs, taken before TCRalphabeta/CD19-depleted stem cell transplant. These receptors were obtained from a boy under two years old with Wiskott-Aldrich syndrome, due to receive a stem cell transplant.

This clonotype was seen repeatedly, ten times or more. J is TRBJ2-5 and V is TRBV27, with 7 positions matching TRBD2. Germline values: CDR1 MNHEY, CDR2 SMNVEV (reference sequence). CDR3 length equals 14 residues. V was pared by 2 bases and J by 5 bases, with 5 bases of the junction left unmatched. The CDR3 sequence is CASSLRLAGETQYF. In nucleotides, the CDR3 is TGTGCCAGCAGTTTACGACTAGCCGGCGAGACCCAGTACTTC.

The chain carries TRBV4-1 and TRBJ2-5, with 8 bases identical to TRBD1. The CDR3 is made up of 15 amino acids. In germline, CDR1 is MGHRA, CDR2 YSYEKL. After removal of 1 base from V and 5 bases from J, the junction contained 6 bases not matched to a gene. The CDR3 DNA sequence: TGCGCCAGCAGCCAAGGGGCAGGGGGCCCGGAGACCCAGTACTTC. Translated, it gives CASSQGAGGPETQYF.

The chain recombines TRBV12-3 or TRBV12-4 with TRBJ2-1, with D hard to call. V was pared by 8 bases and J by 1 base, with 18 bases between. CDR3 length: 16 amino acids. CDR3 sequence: CASSIGRRGSYNEQFF. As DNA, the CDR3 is TGTGCCAGCTCCATAGGGCGGAGAGGATCCTACAATGAGCAGTTCTTC.

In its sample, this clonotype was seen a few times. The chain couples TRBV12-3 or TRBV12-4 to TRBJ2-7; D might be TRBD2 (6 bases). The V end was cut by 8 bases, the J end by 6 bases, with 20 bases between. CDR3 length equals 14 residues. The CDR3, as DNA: TGTGCCAGCTCTTTTTCCTCCCGGGACTCCGAGCAGTACTTC. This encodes CASSFSSRDSEQYF.

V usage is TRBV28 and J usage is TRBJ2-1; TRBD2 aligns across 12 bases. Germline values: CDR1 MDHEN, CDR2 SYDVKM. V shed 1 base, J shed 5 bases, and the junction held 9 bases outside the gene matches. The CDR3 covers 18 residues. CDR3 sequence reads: CASSLLLLAGGTHNEQFF. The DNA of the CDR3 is TGTGCCAGCAGTTTATTATTACTAGCGGGAGGTACCCACAATGAGCAGTTCTTC.

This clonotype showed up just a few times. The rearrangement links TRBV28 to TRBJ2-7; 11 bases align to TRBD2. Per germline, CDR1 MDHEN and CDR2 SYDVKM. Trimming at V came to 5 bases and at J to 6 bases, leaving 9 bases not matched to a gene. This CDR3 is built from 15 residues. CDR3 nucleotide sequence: TGTGCCAGCAGTGTCATAGCGGGAGGGCCCTCCGAGCAGTACTTC. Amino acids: CASSVIAGGPSEQYF.

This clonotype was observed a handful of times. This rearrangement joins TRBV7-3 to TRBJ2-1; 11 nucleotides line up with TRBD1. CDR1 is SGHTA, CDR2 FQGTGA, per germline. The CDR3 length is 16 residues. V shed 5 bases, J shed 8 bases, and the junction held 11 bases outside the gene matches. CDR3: CASSITPGQGVHEQFF. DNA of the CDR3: TGTGCCAGCAGCATCACACCGGGACAGGGGGTCCATGAGCAGTTCTTC. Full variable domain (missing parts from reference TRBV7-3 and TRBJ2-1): GAGVSQTPSNKVTEKGKYVELRCDPISGHTALYWYRQSLGQGPEFLIYFQGTGAADDSGLPNDRFFAVRPEGSVSTLKIQRTERGDSAVYLCASSITPGQGVHEQFFGPGTRLTVL.

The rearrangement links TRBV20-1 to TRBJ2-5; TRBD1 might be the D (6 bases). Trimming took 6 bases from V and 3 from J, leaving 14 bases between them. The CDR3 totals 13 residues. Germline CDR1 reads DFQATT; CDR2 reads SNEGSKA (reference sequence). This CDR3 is CSAQKQGEETQYF. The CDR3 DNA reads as TGCAGTGCCCAAAAACAGGGTGAAGAGACCCAGTACTTC.

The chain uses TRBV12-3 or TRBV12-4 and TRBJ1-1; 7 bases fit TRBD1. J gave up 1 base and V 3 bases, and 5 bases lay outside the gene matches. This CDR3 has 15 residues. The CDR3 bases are TGTGCCAGCAGTTTCTGGCAGGGGGGGAACACTGAAGCTTTCTTT. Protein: CASSFWQGGNTEAFF.

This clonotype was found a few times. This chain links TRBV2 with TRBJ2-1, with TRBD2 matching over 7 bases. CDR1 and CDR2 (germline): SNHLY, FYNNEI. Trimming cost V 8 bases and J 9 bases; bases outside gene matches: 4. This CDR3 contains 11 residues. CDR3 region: CASGAGREQFF. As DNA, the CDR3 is TGTGCCAGCGGAGCGGGGCGTGAGCAGTTCTTC.

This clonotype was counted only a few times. The CDR3 here is CAISGLGLGADTQYF. Written as DNA, the CDR3 is TGTGCCATCAGTGGGTTGGGATTGGGAGCAGATACGCAGTATTTT. The genes are TRBV10-3 and TRBJ2-3, with D tentatively TRBD2 (5 bases). V lost 4 bases and J lost 4, with 15 bases in between. Germline CDR1 ENHRY, CDR2 SYGVKD. The CDR3 sequence is 15 residues long.

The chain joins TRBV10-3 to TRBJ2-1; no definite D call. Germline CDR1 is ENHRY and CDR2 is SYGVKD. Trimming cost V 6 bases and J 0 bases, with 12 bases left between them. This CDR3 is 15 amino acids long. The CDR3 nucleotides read TGTGCCATCAGCTTCTATCCGAGCTCCTACAATGAGCAGTTCTTC. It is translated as CAISFYPSSYNEQFF.

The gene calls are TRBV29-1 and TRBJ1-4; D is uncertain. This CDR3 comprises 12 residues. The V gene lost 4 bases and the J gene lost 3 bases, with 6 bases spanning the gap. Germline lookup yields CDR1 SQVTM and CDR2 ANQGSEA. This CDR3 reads CSVGGSNEKLFF. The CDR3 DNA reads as TGCAGCGTTGGAGGATCTAATGAAAAACTGTTTTTT.